These 14 T cell receptor beta chains were sequenced from one sample in a study of PD-1 blockade in classical Hodgkin lymphoma. Only in-frame clones appear in the TCRdb table, and some are missing; sequencing was by immunoSEQ multiplex PCR. Of tens of thousands of clones listed, around 78% are singletons. Time point meaning: cycle 4 day 1 (C4D1), after 6 weeks of nivolumab. Every patient was affected by relapse after autologous stem cell transplantation, while exposure to brentuximab vedotin was not uniform. The starting material was peripheral blood mononuclear cells (PBMCs), obtained before the fourth cycle of nivolumab. Every receptor here comes from a human donor with classical Hodgkin lymphoma.

The chain joins TRBV30 to TRBJ1-2; no firm D call. V was pared by 0 bases and J by 8 bases, with 7 bases between. Germline lookup yields CDR1 GTSNPN and CDR2 SVGIG (reference sequence). CDR3 length: 11 amino acids. The CDR3 sequence: CAWSVWSGYTF. DNA for the CDR3: TGTGCCTGGAGTGTATGGTCAGGCTACACCTTC. Based on the CDR3 plus reference TRBV30 and TRBJ1-2, the full variable domain is SQTIHQWPATLVQPVGSPLSLECTVEGTSNPNLYWYRQAAGRGLQLLFYSVGIGQISSEVPQNLSASRPQDRQFILSSKKLLLSDSGFYLCAWSVWSGYTFGSGTRLTVV.

V and J are TRBV14 and TRBJ2-7; D possibly corresponds to TRBD2 (6 bases). This CDR3 comprises 13 residues. Trimming took off 4 bases at V and 6 bases at J, with 13 bases between the two ends. The V gene's germline CDR1 is SGHDN and CDR2 FVKESK. The DNA for the CDR3 is TGTGCCAGCAGCCCCCAGGCGGGGATCGAGCAGTACTTC. Translation: CASSPQAGIEQYF.

This chain joins TRBV11-2 and TRBJ1-5, with D perhaps TRBD1 (6 bases). The CDR3 sequence is 14 residues long. Trimming took off 4 bases at V and 3 bases at J, with 10 bases between the two ends. Germline V lookup: CDR1 SGHAT, CDR2 FQNNGV. This CDR3 is CASSSGHLNQPQHF. DNA for the CDR3: TGTGCCAGCAGCTCGGGACACCTCAATCAGCCCCAGCATTTT.

The chain couples TRBV5-4 to TRBJ2-2; no reliable D call. Germline CDR1 SGHNT, CDR2 YYREEE (reference sequence). The CDR3 sequence is 13 residues long. Trimming took off 3 bases at V and 5 bases at J, with 8 bases between the two ends. CDR3 in DNA: TGTGCCAGCAGCTACGACCAAACCGGGGAGCTGTTTTTT. Protein sequence: CASSYDQTGELFF.

V usage is TRBV2 and J usage is TRBJ1-2; no clear D. Trimming stripped 1 base from V and 5 bases from J, with 11 bases between. Germline V gives CDR1 SNHLY, CDR2 FYNNEI. CDR3 length: 14 residues. CDR3: CASSEGGGRYGYTF. The CDR3 DNA reads TGTGCCAGCAGTGAAGGGGGAGGGAGGTATGGCTACACCTTC.

This clone was found once. The CDR3 reads CASSLRERTDTQYF. Here the CDR3 DNA reads TGTGCCAGCAGCTTAAGGGAGCGCACAGATACGCAGTATTTT. The chain combines TRBV7-3 with TRBJ2-3; perhaps TRBD2 as D (5 bases). Trimming removed 1 base at V and 1 base at J, with 6 bases between. The CDR3 contains 14 residues. Germline V gene sequence: CDR1 SGHTA, CDR2 FQGTGA.

CDR3: CAWSSGTSGGAHEQFF. The CDR3 nucleotides are TGTGCCTGGAGCTCAGGGACTAGCGGGGGGGCGCATGAGCAGTTCTTC. The chain employs TRBV30 and TRBJ2-1; 16 nucleotides line up with TRBD2. This CDR3 region has 16 residues. In germline, CDR1 is GTSNPN, CDR2 SVGIG (reference sequence). The J segment lost 8 bases and the V segment lost 3 bases, leaving 7 bases of the junction unmatched.

This chain joins TRBV6-1 and TRBJ2-1; the D gene could be TRBD1 or TRBD2 (6 bases each). The germline gives CDR1 MNHNS, CDR2 SASEGT. V shed 2 bases and J shed 7 bases, with 15 bases lying between them. The CDR3 sequence is 15 residues long. The CDR3: CASSEWGAFGNEQFF. The DNA for the CDR3 is TGTGCCAGCAGTGAATGGGGGGCCTTTGGTAATGAGCAGTTCTTC.

V usage is TRBV6-1 and J usage is TRBJ1-5; a possible D gene is TRBD1 (6 bases). The length of the CDR3 is 14 residues. In germline, CDR1 is MNHNS, CDR2 SASEGT. V gave up 5 bases and J gave up 6 bases, with 14 bases separating them. CDR3 bases: TGTGCCAGCAGTTTAACAGGGAGAGGTCAGCCCCAGCATTTT. As protein: CASSLTGRGQPQHF.

This sequence joins TRBV14 and TRBJ2-7; no definite D call. This CDR3 has 12 amino acids. Germline-derived CDR1 and CDR2 are SGHDN and FVKESK. Trimming stripped 1 base from V and 7 bases from J, with 8 bases between. The CDR3 is CASSQVVWEQYF. CDR3 sequence (DNA): TGTGCCAGCAGCCAAGTAGTTTGGGAGCAGTACTTC.

This clone was picked up one time. CDR3 protein: CASSEWGVYGYTF. CDR3 nucleotide sequence: TGTGCCAGCAGTGAGTGGGGTGTCTATGGCTACACCTTC. V gene TRBV2 combines with J gene TRBJ1-2; D remains ambiguous. This CDR3 region has 13 residues. Germline lookup yields CDR1 SNHLY and CDR2 FYNNEI. V lost 3 bases and J 4 bases, leaving 9 bases between the germline ends.

V and J are TRBV19 and TRBJ2-3, with 11 positions matching TRBD2. V was clipped by 8 bases and J by 7 bases; unmatched bases: 11. Germline-derived CDR1 and CDR2 are LNHDA and SQIVND (reference sequence). There are 15 residues in the CDR3. CDR3 in amino acids: CASETSGVPRNTQYF. DNA of the CDR3: TGTGCCAGTGAGACTAGCGGGGTCCCACGGAATACGCAGTATTTT.

The genes are TRBV19 and TRBJ1-6, with a weak D call TRBD1 (6 bases). The ends were cut back, 5 bases at V and 6 bases at J, with 14 bases in the middle. The length of the CDR3 is 15 residues. Germline V lookup: CDR1 LNHDA, CDR2 SQIVND (reference sequence). The CDR3, as DNA: TGTGCCAGTAGTTCAGGGGTTGATTCTAATTCACCCCTCCACTTT. Translation: CASSSGVDSNSPLHF. The full variable domain, in which reference TRBV19 and TRBJ1-6 provide the parts outside the CDR3, is DGGITQSPKYLFRKEGQNVTLSCEQNLNHDAMYWYRQDPGQGLRLIYYSQIVNDFQKGDIAEGYSVSREKKESFPLTVTSAQKNPTAFYLCASSSGVDSNSPLHFGNGTRLTVT.

CDR3: CASSLQGFSPLHF. For the CDR3, the DNA is TGCGCCAGCAGCTTGCAGGGATTCTCACCCCTCCACTTT. This chain uses TRBV5-1 with TRBJ1-6; maybe TRBD1 (5 bases). Germline-derived CDR1 and CDR2 are SGHRS and YFSETQ. The CDR3 sequence is 13 residues long. Trimming shortened V by 1 base and J by 10 bases, and 9 bases separated the two germline ends.